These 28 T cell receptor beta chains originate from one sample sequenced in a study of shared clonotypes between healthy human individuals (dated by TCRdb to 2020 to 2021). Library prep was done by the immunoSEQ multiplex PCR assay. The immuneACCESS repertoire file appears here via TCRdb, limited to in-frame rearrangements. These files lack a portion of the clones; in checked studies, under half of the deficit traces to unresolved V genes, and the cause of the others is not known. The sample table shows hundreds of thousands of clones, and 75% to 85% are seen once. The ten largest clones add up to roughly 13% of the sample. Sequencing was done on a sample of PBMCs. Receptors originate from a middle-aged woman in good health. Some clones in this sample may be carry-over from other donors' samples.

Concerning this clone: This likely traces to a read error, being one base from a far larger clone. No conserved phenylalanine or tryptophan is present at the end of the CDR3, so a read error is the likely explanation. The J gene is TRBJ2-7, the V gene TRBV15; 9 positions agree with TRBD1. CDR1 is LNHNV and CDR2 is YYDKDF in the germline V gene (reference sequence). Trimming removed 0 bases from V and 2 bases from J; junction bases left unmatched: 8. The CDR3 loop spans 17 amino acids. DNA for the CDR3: TGTGCCACCAGCAGAGATCTCATCGGACAGGGGACCTACGAGCAGTACTTA. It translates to CATSRDLIGQGTYEQYL.

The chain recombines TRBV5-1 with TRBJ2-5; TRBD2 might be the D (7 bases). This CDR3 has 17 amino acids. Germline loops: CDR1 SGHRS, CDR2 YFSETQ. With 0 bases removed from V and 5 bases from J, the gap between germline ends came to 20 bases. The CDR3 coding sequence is TGCGCCAGCAGCTTGGACAAAGGGGGGAGGGCCGGCGAGACCCAGTACTTC. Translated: CASSLDKGGRAGETQYF.

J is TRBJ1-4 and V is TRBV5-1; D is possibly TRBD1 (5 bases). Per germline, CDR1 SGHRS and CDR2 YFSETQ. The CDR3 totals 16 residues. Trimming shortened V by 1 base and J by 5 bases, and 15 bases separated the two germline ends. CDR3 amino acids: CASSLSSGTWNEKLFF. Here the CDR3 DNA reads TGCGCCAGCAGCTTGAGTTCCGGGACGTGGAATGAAAAACTGTTTTTT.

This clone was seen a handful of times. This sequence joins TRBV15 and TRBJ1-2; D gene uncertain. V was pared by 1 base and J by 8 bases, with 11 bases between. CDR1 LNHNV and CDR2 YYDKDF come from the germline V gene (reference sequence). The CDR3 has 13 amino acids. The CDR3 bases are TGTGCCACCAGCAGAGTTTCAGAAAGGGGCTACACCTTC. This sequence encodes CATSRVSERGYTF. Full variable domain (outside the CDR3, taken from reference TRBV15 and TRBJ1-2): DAMVIQNPRYQVTQFGKPVTLSCSQTLNHNVMYWYQQKSSQAPKLLFHYYDKDFNNEADTPDNFQSRRPNTSFCFLDIRSPGLGDTAMYLCATSRVSERGYTFGSGTRLTVV.

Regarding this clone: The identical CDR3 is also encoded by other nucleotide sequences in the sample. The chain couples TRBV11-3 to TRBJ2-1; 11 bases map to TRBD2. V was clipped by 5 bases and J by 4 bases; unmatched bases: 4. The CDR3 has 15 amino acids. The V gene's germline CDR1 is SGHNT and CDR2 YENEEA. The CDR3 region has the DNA TGTGCCAGCAGCCTCGGGACTAGCGGTTACAATGAGCAGTTCTTC. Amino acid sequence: CASSLGTSGYNEQFF.

CDR3 sequence: CASSPGTGRSREQYF. The CDR3 nucleotides are TGTGCCAGCAGCCCGGGGACAGGGCGGTCACGGGAGCAGTACTTC. The V and J genes are TRBV11-2 and TRBJ2-7; 9 bases are shared with TRBD1. This CDR3 has 15 residues. The junction had 12 bases not matched to a gene; V was cut back by 5 bases and J by 7 bases. From germline, CDR1 is SGHAT and CDR2 FQNNGV.

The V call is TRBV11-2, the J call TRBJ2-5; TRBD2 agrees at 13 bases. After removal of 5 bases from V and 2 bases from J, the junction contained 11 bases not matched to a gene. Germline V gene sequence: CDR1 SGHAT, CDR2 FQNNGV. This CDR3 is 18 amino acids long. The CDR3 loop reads CASSPGLAGAVDQETQYF. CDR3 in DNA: TGTGCCAGCAGCCCAGGACTAGCGGGAGCGGTGGATCAAGAGACCCAGTACTTC.

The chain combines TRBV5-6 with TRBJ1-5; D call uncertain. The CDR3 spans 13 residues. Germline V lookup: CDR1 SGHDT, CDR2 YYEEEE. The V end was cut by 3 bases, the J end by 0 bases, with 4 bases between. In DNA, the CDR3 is TGTGCCAGCAGCTCGGATAGCAATCAGCCCCAGCATTTT. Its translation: CASSSDSNQPQHF.

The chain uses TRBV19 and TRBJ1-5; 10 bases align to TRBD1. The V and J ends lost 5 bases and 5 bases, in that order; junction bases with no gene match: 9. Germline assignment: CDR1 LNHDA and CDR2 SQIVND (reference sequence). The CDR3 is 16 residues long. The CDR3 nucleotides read TGTGCCAGTAGTTACGGGACAGGGGTGAATTATCAGCCCCAGCATTTT. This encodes CASSYGTGVNYQPQHF.

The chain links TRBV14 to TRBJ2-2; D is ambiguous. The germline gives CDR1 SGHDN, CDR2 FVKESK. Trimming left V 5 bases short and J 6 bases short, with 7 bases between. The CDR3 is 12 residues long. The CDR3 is CASSFMAGELFF. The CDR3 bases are TGTGCCAGCAGCTTCATGGCCGGGGAGCTGTTTTTT.

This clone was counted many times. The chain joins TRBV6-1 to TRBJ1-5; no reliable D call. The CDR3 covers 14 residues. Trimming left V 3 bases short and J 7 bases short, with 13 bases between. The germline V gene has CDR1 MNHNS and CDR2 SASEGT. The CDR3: CASSEGFEGQPQHF. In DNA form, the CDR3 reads TGTGCCAGCAGTGAGGGTTTTGAGGGACAGCCCCAGCATTTT.

The CDR3 here is CASSEGEINEQFF. As DNA, the CDR3 is TGTGCCAGCAGTGAGGGCGAGATCAATGAGCAGTTCTTC. The J gene is TRBJ2-1, the V gene TRBV2; D gene uncertain. V dropped 3 bases and J dropped 6 bases, with 9 bases sitting between them. This CDR3 is 13 amino acids long. Germline V CDR1 and CDR2: SNHLY, FYNNEI.

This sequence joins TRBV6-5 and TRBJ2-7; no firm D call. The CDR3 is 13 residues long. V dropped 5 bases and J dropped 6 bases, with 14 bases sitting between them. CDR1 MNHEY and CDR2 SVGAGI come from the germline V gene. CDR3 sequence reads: CASSTLGPGEQYF. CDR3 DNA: TGTGCCAGCAGTACCCTAGGACCGGGCGAGCAGTACTTC.

The CDR3 loop is CASRYHRGGTDTQYF. In DNA, the CDR3 is TGTGCCAGCAGATACCACAGGGGAGGGACAGATACGCAGTATTTT. The chain joins TRBV28 to TRBJ2-3; D may be TRBD1 or TRBD2 (7 bases each). The CDR3 extends over 15 amino acids. Trimming pared 6 bases from V and 3 bases from J, leaving 16 bases between. Per germline, CDR1 MDHEN and CDR2 SYDVKM.

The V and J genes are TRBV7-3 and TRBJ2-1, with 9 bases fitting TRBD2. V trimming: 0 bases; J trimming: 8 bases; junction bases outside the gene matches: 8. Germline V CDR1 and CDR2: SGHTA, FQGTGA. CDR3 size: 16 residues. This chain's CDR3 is CASSLTYAGGVHEQFF. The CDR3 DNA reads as TGTGCCAGCAGCTTAACGTATGCGGGAGGGGTCCATGAGCAGTTCTTC.

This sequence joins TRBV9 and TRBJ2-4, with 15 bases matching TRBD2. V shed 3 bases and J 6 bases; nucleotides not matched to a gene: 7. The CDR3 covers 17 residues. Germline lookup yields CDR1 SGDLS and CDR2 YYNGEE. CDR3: CASSAGLAGGQVNIQYF. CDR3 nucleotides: TGTGCCAGCAGCGCCGGACTAGCGGGAGGGCAAGTAAACATTCAGTACTTC.

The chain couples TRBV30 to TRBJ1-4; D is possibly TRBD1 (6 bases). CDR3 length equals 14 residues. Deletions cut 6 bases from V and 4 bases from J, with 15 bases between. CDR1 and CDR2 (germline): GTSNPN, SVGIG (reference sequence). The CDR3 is CACGRGPINEKLFF. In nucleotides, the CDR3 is TGTGCCTGCGGCAGGGGCCCAATTAATGAAAAACTGTTTTTT.

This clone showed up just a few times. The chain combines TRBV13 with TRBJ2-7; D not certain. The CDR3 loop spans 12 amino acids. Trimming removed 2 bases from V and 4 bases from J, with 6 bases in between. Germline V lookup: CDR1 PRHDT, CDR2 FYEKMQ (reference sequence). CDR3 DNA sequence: TGTGCCAGCAGCTTAAATCTATACGAGCAGTACTTC. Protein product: CASSLNLYEQYF.

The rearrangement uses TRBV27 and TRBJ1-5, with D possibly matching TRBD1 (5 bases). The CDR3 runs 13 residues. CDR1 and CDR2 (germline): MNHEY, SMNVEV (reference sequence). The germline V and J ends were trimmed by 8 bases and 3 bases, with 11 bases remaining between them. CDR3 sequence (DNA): TGTGCCAGCTCCGGTGGGGCCAATCAGCCCCAGCATTTT. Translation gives CASSGGANQPQHF.

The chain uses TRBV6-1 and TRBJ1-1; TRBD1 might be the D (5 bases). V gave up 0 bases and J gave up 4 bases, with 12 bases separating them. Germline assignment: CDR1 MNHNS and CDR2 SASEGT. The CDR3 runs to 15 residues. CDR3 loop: CASSEALIGGTEAFF. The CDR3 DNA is TGTGCCAGCAGTGAAGCCTTGATCGGGGGCACTGAAGCTTTCTTT.

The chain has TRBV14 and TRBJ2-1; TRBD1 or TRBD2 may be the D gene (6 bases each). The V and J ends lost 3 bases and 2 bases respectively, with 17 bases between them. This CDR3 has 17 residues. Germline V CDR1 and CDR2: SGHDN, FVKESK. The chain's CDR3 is CASSHGGLGGTYNEQFF. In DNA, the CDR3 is TGTGCCAGCAGCCATGGGGGGCTGGGGGGCACCTACAATGAGCAGTTCTTC.

CDR3 in amino acids: CASSVEGGDQPQHF. DNA for the CDR3: TGTGCCAGCAGCGTAGAGGGGGGCGATCAGCCCCAGCATTTT. The chain couples TRBV9 to TRBJ1-5, with a weak D call TRBD1 (6 bases). There are 14 residues in the CDR3. The germline V gene has CDR1 SGDLS and CDR2 YYNGEE. Trimming pared 0 bases from V and 5 bases from J, leaving 9 bases between.

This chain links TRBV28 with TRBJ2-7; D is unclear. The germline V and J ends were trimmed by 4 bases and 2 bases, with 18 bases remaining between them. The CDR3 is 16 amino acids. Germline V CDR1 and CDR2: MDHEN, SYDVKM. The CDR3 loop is CASSSSFMGNPYEQYF. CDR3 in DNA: TGTGCCAGCAGTTCCTCCTTTATGGGGAACCCCTACGAGCAGTACTTC. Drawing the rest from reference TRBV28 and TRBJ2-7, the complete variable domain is DVKVTQSSRYLVKRTGEKVFLECVQDMDHENMFWYRQDPGLGLRLIYFSYDVKMKEKGDIPEGYSVSREKKERFSLILESASTNQTSMYLCASSSSFMGNPYEQYFGPGTRLTVT.

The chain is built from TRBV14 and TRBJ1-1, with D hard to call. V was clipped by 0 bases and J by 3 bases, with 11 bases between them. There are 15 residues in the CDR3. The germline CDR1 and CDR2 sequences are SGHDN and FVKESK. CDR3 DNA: TGTGCCAGCAGCCAAGAGTCGGCGTGGTACACTGAAGCTTTCTTT. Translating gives CASSQESAWYTEAFF.

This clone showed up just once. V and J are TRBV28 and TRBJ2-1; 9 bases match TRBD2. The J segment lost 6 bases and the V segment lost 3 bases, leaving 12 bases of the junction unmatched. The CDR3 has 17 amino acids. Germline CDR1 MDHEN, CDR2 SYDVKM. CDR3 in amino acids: CASSFRLGGRGVNEQFF. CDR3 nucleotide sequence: TGTGCCAGCAGTTTCAGGCTGGGCGGGAGGGGCGTCAATGAGCAGTTCTTC.

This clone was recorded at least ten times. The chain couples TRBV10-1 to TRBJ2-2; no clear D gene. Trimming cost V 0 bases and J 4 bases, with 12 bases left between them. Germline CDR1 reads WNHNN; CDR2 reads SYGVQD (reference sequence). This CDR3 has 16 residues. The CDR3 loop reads CASSESTFSLTGELFF. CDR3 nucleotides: TGCGCCAGCAGTGAGTCGACATTTAGCCTCACCGGGGAGCTGTTTTTT.

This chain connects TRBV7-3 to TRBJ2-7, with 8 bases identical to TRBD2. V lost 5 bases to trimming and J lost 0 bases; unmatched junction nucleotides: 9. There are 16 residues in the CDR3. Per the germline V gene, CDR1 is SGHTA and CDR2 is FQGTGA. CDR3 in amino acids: CASSLRGGPSSYEQYF. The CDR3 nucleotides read TGTGCCAGCAGCCTCCGCGGGGGGCCAAGCTCCTACGAGCAGTACTTC.

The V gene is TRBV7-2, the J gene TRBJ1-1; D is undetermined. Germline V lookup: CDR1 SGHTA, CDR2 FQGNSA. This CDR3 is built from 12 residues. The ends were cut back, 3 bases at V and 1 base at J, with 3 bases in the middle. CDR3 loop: CASSFRNTEAFF. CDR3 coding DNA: TGTGCCAGCAGCTTTAGGAACACTGAAGCTTTCTTT.